Below, 12 T cell receptor beta chains from the same sample are listed, as sequenced in a study of cytomegalovirus exposure and HLA in healthy donors. Both 60 Vbeta primers and 13 Jbeta primers went into the PCR. TCRdb keeps only in-frame clones here, not all; method: immunoSEQ multiplex PCR. The sample includes around 140,000 clones. Sequenced material: PBMCs. These TCRs come from a woman aged 40 to 50 in good health and CMV-seropositive.

V is TRBV19 and J is TRBJ2-7; 10 nucleotides line up with TRBD2. The germline gives CDR1 LNHDA, CDR2 SQIVND (reference sequence). This CDR3 contains 14 residues. J lost 4 bases, V lost 10 bases, and 10 bases had no gene match. The CDR3 coding sequence is TGTGCCACCCATCGGCTAGCGGGAGAGTACGAGCAGTACTTC. Translation gives CATHRLAGEYEQYF.

On this clone itself: The conserved closing phenylalanine or tryptophan is absent in this CDR3, likely reflecting a read error. The DNA is left out, because the CDR3 cannot be placed on it with certainty; the CDR3 is given as TCRdb lists it. The chain employs TRBV28 and TRBJ2-7; the table gives TRBD1 as D, unverified against the DNA. The CDR3 is 14 amino acids long, termini counted. In germline, CDR1 is MDHEN, CDR2 SYDVKM. This chain's CDR3 is CASSTPNRDSVKGI.

The DNA of the CDR3 is TGCGCCAGCAGCCAGGGACTAGCGGGAGGAAATGAGCAGTTCTTC. Encoded protein: CASSQGLAGGNEQFF. The chain combines TRBV4-3 with TRBJ2-1, with 15 nucleotides matching TRBD2. Germline trimming cut 3 bases from V and 7 bases from J; bases unmatched to any gene: 1. In germline, CDR1 is LGHNA, CDR2 YSLEER. CDR3 length: 15 amino acids.

The chain couples TRBV5-6 to TRBJ2-5, with 15 bases that match TRBD2. Germline CDR1 and CDR2: SGHDT and YYEEEE. The CDR3 spans 17 residues. The V gene end was trimmed by 5 bases and the J gene end by 4 bases; junction bases not matched to a gene: 9. The DNA of the CDR3 is TGTGCCAGCAGTCCGGGGAGGACTAGCGGGAGGGGAGAGACCCAGTACTTC. Translating it yields CASSPGRTSGRGETQYF.

The J gene is TRBJ1-5, the V gene TRBV18, with D possibly being TRBD1 (6 bases). V shed 0 bases and J shed 6 bases, with 15 bases lying between them. The CDR3 sequence is 16 residues long. Germline lookup yields CDR1 KGHSH and CDR2 LQKENI. The chain's CDR3 is CASSPPSGDSGQPQHF. The CDR3 nucleotides are TGTGCCAGCTCACCACCGTCAGGGGATTCGGGTCAGCCCCAGCATTTT.

The V gene is TRBV5-1, the J gene TRBJ2-3; 12 bases align to TRBD2. Germline V gives CDR1 SGHRS, CDR2 YFSETQ. The CDR3 is 16 residues long. With 2 bases clipped from V and 0 bases from J, the junction kept 1 base outside the gene matches. The CDR3 region is CASSLTSGRSTDTQYF. Written as DNA, the CDR3 is TGCGCCAGCAGCTTAACTAGCGGGAGGAGCACAGATACGCAGTATTTT. Filled out from reference TRBV5-1 and TRBJ2-3, the complete variable domain reads KAGVTQTPRYLIKTRGQQVTLSCSPISGHRSVSWYQQTPGQGLQFLFEYFSETQRNKGNFPGRFSGRQFSNSRSEMNVSTLELGDSALYLCASSLTSGRSTDTQYFGPGTRLTVL.

V and J are TRBV19 and TRBJ2-7; the match to TRBD1 covers 8 bases. V lost 6 bases to trimming and J lost 7 bases; unmatched junction nucleotides: 5. This CDR3 contains 12 residues. CDR1 and CDR2 from the germline V gene are LNHDA and SQIVND (reference sequence). The CDR3 DNA sequence: TGTGCCAGTAGCCAGGGGGCCGGAGAGCAGTACTTC. Translated: CASSQGAGEQYF.

This chain connects TRBV25-1 to TRBJ1-2; D is undetermined. The CDR3 is made up of 12 amino acids. Trimming cost V 4 bases and J 10 bases, with 13 bases left between them. The germline CDR1 and CDR2 sequences are MGHDK and SYGVNS. CDR3 nucleotides: TGTGCCAGCAGTGTCTCCAGTCATGACTACACCTTC. This codes for CASSVSSHDYTF.

The CDR3 reads CASTRQGSRDEQFF. The CDR3 DNA reads as TGTGCCAGCACCAGACAGGGTAGTAGGGATGAGCAGTTCTTC. The chain has TRBV27 and TRBJ2-1; the match to TRBD1 covers 7 bases. CDR3 length: 14 amino acids. V lost 7 bases and J lost 8; bases outside the gene matches: 11. Germline CDR1 is MNHEY and CDR2 is SMNVEV (reference sequence).

This rearrangement joins TRBV28 to TRBJ2-3; maybe TRBD1 (7 bases). V gave up 5 bases and J gave up 4 bases, with 22 bases separating them. The germline V gene has CDR1 MDHEN and CDR2 SYDVKM. CDR3 length: 17 amino acids. The CDR3 DNA reads TGTGCCAGCAGTCCCGACCCCTTGGTCAGGGGGGCAGATACGCAGTATTTT. It yields the protein CASSPDPLVRGADTQYF. Supplemented by reference TRBV28 and TRBJ2-3, the full variable domain reads DVKVTQSSRYLVKRTGEKVFLECVQDMDHENMFWYRQDPGLGLRLIYFSYDVKMKEKGDIPEGYSVSREKKERFSLILESASTNQTSMYLCASSPDPLVRGADTQYFGPGTRLTVL.

This rearrangement joins TRBV28 to TRBJ2-2, with D hard to call. Germline-derived CDR1 and CDR2 are MDHEN and SYDVKM. This CDR3 has 11 amino acids. The V gene lost 7 bases and the J gene lost 7 bases, with 7 bases spanning the gap. DNA of the CDR3: TGTGCCAGCAACACTAACGGGGAGCTGTTTTTT. Protein sequence: CASNTNGELFF.

V usage is TRBV19 and J usage is TRBJ1-2; the match to TRBD1 covers 10 bases. The CDR3 loop spans 13 amino acids. CDR1 LNHDA and CDR2 SQIVND come from the germline V gene (reference sequence). The V and J ends lost 3 bases and 6 bases, in that order; junction bases with no gene match: 1. Written as DNA, the CDR3 is TGTGCCAGTAGTATCGGGACAGGGGATGGCTACACCTTC. Protein: CASSIGTGDGYTF.